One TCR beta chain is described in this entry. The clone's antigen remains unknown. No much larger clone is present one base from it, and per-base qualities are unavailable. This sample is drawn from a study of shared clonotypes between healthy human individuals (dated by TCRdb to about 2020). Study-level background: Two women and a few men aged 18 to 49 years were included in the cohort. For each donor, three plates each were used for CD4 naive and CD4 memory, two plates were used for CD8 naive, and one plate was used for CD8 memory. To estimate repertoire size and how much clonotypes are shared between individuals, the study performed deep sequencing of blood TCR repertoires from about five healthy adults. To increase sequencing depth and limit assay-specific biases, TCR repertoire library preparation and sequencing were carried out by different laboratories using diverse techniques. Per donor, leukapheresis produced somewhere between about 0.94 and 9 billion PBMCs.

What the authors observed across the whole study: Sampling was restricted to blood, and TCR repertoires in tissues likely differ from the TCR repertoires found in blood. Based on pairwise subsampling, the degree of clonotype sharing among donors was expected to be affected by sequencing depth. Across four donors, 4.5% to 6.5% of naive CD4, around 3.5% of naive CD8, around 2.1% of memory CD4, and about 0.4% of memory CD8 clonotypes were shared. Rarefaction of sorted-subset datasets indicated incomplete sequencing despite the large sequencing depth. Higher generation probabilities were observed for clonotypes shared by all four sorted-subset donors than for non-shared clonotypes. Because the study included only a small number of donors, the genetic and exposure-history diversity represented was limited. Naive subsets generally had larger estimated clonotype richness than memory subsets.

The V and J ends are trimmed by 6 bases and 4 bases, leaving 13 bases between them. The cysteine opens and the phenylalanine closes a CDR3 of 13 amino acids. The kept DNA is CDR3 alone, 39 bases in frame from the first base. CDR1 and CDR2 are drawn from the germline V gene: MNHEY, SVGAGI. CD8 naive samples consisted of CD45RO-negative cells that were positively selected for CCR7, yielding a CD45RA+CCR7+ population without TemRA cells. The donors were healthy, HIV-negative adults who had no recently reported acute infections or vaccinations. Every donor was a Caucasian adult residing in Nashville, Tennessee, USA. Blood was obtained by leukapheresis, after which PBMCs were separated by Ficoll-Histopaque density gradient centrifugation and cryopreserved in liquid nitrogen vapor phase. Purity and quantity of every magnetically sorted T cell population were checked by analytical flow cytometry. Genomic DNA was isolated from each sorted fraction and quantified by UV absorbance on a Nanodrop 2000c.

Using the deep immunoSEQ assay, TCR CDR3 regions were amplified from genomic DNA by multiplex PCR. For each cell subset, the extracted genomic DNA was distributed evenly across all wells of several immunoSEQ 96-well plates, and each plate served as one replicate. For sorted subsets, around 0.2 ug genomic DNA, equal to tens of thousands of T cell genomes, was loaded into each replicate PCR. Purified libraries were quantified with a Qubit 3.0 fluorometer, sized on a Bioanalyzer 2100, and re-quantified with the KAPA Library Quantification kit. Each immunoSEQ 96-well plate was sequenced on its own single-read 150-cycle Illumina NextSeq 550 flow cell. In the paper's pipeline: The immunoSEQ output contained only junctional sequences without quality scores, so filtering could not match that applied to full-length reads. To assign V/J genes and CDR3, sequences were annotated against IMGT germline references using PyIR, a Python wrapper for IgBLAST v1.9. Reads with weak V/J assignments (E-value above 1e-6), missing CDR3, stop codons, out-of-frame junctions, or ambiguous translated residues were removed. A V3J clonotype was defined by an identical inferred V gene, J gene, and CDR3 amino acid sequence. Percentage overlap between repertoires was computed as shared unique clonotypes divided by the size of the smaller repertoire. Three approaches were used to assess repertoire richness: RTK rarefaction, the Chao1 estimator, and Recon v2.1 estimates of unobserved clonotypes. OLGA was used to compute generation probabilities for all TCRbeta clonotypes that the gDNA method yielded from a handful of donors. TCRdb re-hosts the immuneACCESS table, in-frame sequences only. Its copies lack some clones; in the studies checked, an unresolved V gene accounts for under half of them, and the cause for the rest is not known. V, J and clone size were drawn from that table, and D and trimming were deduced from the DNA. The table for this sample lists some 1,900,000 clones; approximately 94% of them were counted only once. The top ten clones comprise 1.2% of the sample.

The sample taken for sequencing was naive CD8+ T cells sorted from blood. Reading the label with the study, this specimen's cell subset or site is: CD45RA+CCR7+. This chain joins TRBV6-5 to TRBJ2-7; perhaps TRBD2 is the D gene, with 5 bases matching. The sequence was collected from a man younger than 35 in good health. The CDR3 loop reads CASSLSAGYEQYF. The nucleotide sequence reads TGTGCCAGCAGCCTTAGCGCCGGATACGAGCAGTACTTC.